The present T cell receptor beta chain was sequenced within a study of cytomegalovirus exposure and HLA in healthy donors. The CDR3 has 15 amino acids. V shed 5 bases and J 5 bases; nucleotides not matched to a gene: 12. Germline CDR1 and CDR2: SGHVS and FNYEAQ. 13 Jbeta primers and 60 Vbeta primers were used for the PCR. TCRdb keeps only in-frame clones here, not all; method: immunoSEQ multiplex PCR. The sample yields approximately 110,000 clones, 15% seen once. Sequenced sample: PBMCs. This sequence joins TRBV7-6 and TRBJ2-7, with TRBD1 identical over 7 bases. The origin of this receptor is a woman aged 18-30 years in good health and CMV-seronegative. Written as DNA, the CDR3 is TGTGCCAGCAGCCCCGCGACAGGGAACTTCAACGAGCAGTACTTC. Translation gives CASSPATGNFNEQYF.